This T cell receptor beta chain was recovered during a study of breast tumors, draining lymph nodes, adjacent tissues. General study points: Luminal-like breast cancer showed significantly higher tumor–nontumor repertoire similarity than basal-like. That most tumor T cells come from lymph nodes remained unproven. Data fit most tumor T cells coming from lymph node, expanding in tumor.

This clonotype was seen just once. What it recognizes is unknown. TCRdb re-derived calls from the multiplex PCR reads in MiXCR, one entry per CDR3 protein. The data hold around 25,000 distinct CDR3 sequences, with about 25% observed a single time. Germline-derived CDR1 and CDR2 are ENHRY and SYGVKD. The CDR3 spans 17 residues. V lost 1 base to trimming and J lost 11 bases, with 24 bases between them. The sample comprised breast tumor tissue. This sequence joins TRBV10-3 and TRBJ1-5; TRBD1 is a possible D gene (6 bases). The TCR comes from a female donor with breast cancer. Some clones in this sample may be carry-over from other donors' samples. The CDR3 DNA sequence: TGTGCCATCAGTGAGTGGGCCAGGGGCGGTATAGCATCAGCCCAGCATTTT. It yields the protein CAISEWARGGIASAQHF.